This T cell receptor beta chain was captured by sequencing in a study of blood T cells in healthy people across ages. The CDR3 has 18 amino acids. The ends were cut back, 7 bases at V and 4 bases at J, with 27 bases in the middle. The germline gives CDR1 MDHEN, CDR2 SYDVKM. Next came a second PCR, run for about 6 to 11 cycles, which used a sample-barcoded 5' primer along with a J-beta primer mix. TCRdb passed the 5' RACE reads through MiXCR, listing each CDR3 protein once. The sample yields approximately 360,000 distinct CDR3 sequences, 50% to 60% seen once. This clonotype originated in a man aged 60 to 69 in good health. Material for sequencing was blood. This sequence joins TRBV28 and TRBJ2-3, with D possibly TRBD2 on 6 matching bases. Written as DNA, the CDR3 is TGTGCCAGCATCCCCCCGGTCGGGGCGGCTAGCGACCCAGATACGCAGTATTTT. Protein: CASIPPVGAASDPDTQYF.